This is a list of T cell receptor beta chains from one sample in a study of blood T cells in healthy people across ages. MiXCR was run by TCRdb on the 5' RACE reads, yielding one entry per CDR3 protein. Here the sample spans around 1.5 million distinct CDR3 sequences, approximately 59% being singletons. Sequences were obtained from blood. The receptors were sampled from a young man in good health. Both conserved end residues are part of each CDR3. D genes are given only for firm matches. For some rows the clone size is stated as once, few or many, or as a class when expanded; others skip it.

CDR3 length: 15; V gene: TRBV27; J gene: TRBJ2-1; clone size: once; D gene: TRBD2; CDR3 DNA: TGTGCCAGCAGTATCCTACGGGGGGCCTACAATGAGCAGTTCTTC; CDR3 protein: CASSILRGAYNEQFF
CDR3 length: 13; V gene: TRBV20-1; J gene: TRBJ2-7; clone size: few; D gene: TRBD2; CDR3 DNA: TGCAGTGCTAGAGCTAGCGGGACCTACGAGCAGTACTTC; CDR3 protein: CSARASGTYEQYF
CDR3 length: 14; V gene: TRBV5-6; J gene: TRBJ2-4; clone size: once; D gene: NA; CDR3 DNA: TGTGCCAGCAGCTTGAGCAGGGGTGAGAACATTCAGTACTTC; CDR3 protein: CASSLSRGENIQYF
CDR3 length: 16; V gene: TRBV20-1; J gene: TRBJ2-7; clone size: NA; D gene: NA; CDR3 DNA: TGCAGTGTCTCAAGTCCGGCGGCCAGCTCCTACAATGAGCAGTACTTC; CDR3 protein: CSVSSPAASSYNEQYF
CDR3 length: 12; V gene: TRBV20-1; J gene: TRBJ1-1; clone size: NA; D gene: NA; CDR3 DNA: TGCAGTGCTTCGTCTTACACGACTGAAGCTTTCTTT; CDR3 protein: CSASSYTTEAFF
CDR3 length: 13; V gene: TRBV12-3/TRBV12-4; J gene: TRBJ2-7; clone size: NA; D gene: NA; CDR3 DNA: TGTGCCAGCAGTCAGCTAGGATACAATGAGCAGTACTTC; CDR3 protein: CASSQLGYNEQYF
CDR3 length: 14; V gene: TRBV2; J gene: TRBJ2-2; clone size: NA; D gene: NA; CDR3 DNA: TGTGCCAGGGGAGACTGGACGAACACCGGGGAGCTGTTTTTT; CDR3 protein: CARGDWTNTGELFF
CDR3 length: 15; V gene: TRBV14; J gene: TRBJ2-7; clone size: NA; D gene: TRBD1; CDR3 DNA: TGTGCCAGCAGCTATGGGACAGGGGGCCAAACAACCCAGTACTTC; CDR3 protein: CASSYGTGGQTTQYF
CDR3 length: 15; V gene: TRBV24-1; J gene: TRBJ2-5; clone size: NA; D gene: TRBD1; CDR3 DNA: TGTGCCACCAGTGACGCCCCGGGACAGCAAGAGACCCAGTACTTC; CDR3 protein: CATSDAPGQQETQYF
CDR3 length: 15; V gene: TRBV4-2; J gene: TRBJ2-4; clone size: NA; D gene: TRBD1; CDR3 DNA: TGTGCCAGCAGCCAAGTGACAGGGGAAGGATACATTCAGTACTTC; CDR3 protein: CASSQVTGEGYIQYF
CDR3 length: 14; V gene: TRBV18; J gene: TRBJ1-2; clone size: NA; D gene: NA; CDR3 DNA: TGTGCCAGCTCACTTGAGGGGATACACTATGGCTACACCTTC; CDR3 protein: CASSLEGIHYGYTF
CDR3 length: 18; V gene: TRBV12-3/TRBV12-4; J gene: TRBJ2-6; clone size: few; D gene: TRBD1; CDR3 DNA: TGTGCCAGCAGTCCTAGGACAGGGGGCCTCTCTGGGGCCAACGTCCTGACTTTC; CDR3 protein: CASSPRTGGLSGANVLTF
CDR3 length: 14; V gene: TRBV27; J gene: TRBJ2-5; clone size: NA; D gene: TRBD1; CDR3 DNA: TGTGCCAGCAGTTTATGGACAGGGGAGAAGACCCAGTACTTC; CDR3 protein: CASSLWTGEKTQYF
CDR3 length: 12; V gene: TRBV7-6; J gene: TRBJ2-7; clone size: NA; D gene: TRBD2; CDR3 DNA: TGTGCCAGCAGCGGGAGCGGGGACGAGCAGTACTTC; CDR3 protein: CASSGSGDEQYF
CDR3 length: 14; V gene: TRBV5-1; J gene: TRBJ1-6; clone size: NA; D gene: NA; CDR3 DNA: TGCGCCAGCAGGGTGGACATTGGCAATTCACCCCTCCACTTT; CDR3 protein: CASRVDIGNSPLHF
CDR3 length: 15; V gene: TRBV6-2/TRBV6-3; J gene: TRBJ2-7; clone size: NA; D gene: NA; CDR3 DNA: TGTGCCAGCAGTCCCCGGACAGACGGATCCTACGAGCAGTACTTC; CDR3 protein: CASSPRTDGSYEQYF
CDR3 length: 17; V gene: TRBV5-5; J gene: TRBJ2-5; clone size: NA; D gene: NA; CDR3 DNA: TGTGCCAGCAGCTTGGTATGGGGTAATAGGGGGGAAGAGACCCAGTACTTC; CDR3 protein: CASSLVWGNRGEETQYF
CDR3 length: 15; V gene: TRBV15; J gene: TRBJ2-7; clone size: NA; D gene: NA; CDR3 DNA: TGTGCCACCAGCAGAGATTTTTCACAGGACAATGAGCAGTACTTC; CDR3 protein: CATSRDFSQDNEQYF
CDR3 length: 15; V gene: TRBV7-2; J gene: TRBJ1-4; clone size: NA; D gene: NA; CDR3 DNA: TGTGCCAGCAGCCTACAATGGAGACTTAATGAAAAACTGTTTTTT; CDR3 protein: CASSLQWRLNEKLFF
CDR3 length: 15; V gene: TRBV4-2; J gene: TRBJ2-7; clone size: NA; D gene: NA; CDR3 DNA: TGTGCCAGCAGCCAAGAACCGACCTACTACAATGAGCAGTACTTC; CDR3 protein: CASSQEPTYYNEQYF
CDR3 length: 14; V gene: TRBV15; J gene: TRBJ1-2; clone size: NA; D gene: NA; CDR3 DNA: TGTGCCACCAGCAAAAATTTTGGGGGTAATGGCTACACCTTC; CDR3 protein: CATSKNFGGNGYTF
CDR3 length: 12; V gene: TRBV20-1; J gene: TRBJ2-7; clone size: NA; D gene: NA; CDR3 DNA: TGCAGTGCCGACCTACCTGGATACGAGCAGTACTTC; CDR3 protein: CSADLPGYEQYF
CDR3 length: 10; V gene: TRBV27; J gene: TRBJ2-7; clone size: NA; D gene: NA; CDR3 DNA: TGTGCCAGCGGCTTCACAGAGCAGTACTTC; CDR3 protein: CASGFTEQYF
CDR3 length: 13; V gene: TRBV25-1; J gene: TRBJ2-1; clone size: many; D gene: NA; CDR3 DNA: TGTGCCAGCAGTGAGGGGCTTCGTGGAGAGCAGTTCTTC; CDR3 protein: CASSEGLRGEQFF
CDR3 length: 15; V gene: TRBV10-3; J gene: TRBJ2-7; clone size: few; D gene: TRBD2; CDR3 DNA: TGTGCCACATGTCCCGGGACTAGCGGGAGGTACGAGCAGTACTTC; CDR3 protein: CATCPGTSGRYEQYF
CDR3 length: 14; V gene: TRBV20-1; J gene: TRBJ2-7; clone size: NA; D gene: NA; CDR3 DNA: TGCAGTGCTAGAGATCTTAGGAGTGCGAGGGAGCAGTACTTC; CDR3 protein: CSARDLRSAREQYF
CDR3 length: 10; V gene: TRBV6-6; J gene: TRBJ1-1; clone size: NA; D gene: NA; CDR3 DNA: TGTGCCAGCAGGGCAGGGGAAGCTTTCTTT; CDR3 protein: CASRAGEAFF
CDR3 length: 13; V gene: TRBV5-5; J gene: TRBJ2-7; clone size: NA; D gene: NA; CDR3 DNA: TGTGCCAGCAGGTCCGACAGGACCTACGAGCAGTACTTC; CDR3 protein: CASRSDRTYEQYF
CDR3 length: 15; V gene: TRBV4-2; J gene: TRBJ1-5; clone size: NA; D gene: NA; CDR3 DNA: TGTGCCAGCAGCCAACATCGGGGGAGCAATCAGCCCCAGCATTTT; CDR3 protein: CASSQHRGSNQPQHF
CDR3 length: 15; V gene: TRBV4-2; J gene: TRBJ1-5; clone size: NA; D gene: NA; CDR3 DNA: TGTGCCAGCAGCCCTCCAGGTGGACCCGAGGGGCCCCAGCATTTT; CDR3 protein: CASSPPGGPEGPQHF
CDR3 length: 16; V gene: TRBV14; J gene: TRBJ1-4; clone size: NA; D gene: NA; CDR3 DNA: TGTGCCAGCAGCCAAGCGGTCTCAGGGATCAATGAAAAACTGTTTTTT; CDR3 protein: CASSQAVSGINEKLFF
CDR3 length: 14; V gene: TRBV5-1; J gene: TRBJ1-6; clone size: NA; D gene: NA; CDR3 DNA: TGCGCCAGCAGCTTGAGACAGGTGGATTCACCCCTCCACTTT; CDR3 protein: CASSLRQVDSPLHF
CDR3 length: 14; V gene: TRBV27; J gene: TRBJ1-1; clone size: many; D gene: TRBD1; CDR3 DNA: TGTGCCAGCAGAAGGACAGGCTCTAACACTGAAGCTTTCTTT; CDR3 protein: CASRRTGSNTEAFF
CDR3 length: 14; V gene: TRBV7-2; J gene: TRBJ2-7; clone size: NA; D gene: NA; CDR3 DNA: TGTGCCAGCACCCCAGGGAGGAATGGCTACGAGCAGTACTTC; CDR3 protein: CASTPGRNGYEQYF
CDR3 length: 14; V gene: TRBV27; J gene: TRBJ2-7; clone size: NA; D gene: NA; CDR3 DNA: TGTGCCAGCAGTCCACAGGACAAATCCTACGAGCAGTACTTC; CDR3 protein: CASSPQDKSYEQYF
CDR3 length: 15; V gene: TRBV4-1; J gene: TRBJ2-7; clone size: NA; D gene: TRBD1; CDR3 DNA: TGCGCCAGCAGCCAGGGGACAGGGGATTGGTACGAGCAGTACTTC; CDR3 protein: CASSQGTGDWYEQYF
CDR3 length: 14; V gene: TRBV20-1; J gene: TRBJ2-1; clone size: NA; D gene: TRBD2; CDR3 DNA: TGCAGTGCTAGAGGGACTAGCGGCCTCAATGAGCAGTTCTTC; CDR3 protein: CSARGTSGLNEQFF
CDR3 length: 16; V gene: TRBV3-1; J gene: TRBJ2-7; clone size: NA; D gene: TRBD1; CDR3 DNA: TGTGCCAGCAGCCACGGACCGGGACAGGGTAGCCACGAGCAGTACTTC; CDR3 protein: CASSHGPGQGSHEQYF
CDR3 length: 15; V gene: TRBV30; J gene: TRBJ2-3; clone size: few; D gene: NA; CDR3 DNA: TGTGCCTGGAGTAATCTGGAACCTAGCACAGATACGCAGTATTTT; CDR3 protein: CAWSNLEPSTDTQYF
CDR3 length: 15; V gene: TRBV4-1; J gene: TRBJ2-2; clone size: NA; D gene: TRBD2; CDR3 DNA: TGCGCCAGCGGCCAACAAGGCGGGAGGAGCGGGGAGCTGTTTTTT; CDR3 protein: CASGQQGGRSGELFF